These 8 T cell receptor beta chains share one sample of origin, sequenced in a study of a mutant IDH1 vaccine in newly diagnosed glioma. Time point of the sample: week 35, safety follow-up. Vaccination used 300 ug of mutant IDH1 20-mer peptide per dose, with topical imiquimod. Clones were sequenced by immunoSEQ multiplex PCR, and TCRdb holds only the in-frame ones, with some missing. The sample has some 48,000 clones; over 65% are singletons. Their target antigens are unknown. Sequenced material: PBMCs, taken from a glioma patient whose treatment included an IDH1 peptide vaccine. These receptors were collected from a man between 40 and 49 years old with glioma.

In this sample, this clone turned up once. CDR3 protein: CASSINKLRGQNTEAFF. As DNA, the CDR3 is TGTGCCAGTAGTATCAATAAACTTCGAGGGCAGAACACTGAAGCTTTCTTT. The chain uses TRBV19 and TRBJ1-1; D unclear. The CDR3 consists of 17 residues. Germline V CDR1 and CDR2: LNHDA, SQIVND (reference sequence). V gave up 3 bases and J gave up 1 base, with 18 bases separating them. The complete variable domain, with remaining parts taken from reference TRBV19 and TRBJ1-1, reads DGGITQSPKYLFRKEGQNVTLSCEQNLNHDAMYWYRQDPGQGLRLIYYSQIVNDFQKGDIAEGYSVSREKKESFPLTVTSAQKNPTAFYLCASSINKLRGQNTEAFFGQGTRLTVV.

The V call is TRBV2, the J call TRBJ2-6; tentatively, D is TRBD1 (8 bases). The V and J ends lost 3 bases and 1 base respectively, with 19 bases between them. Germline V CDR1 and CDR2: SNHLY, FYNNEI. CDR3 length: 19 residues. The CDR3 coding sequence is TGTGCCAGCAGTGAGGGGGGGACAGGTTCGTGGTCTGGGGCCAACGTCCTGACTTTC. Translated, it gives CASSEGGTGSWSGANVLTF.

This clone was seen only once. The chain couples TRBV5-4 to TRBJ2-3; D assignment may be TRBD1 or TRBD2 (6 bases each). The V end lost 4 bases, the J end lost 4 bases, and 16 bases lay between the germline ends. Germline CDR1 and CDR2: SGHNT and YYREEE (reference sequence). The CDR3 is 15 amino acids. CDR3 loop: CASSPLGGGADTQYF. CDR3 in DNA: TGTGCCAGCAGCCCCCTCGGGGGCGGGGCAGATACGCAGTATTTT.

This chain uses TRBV11-3 with TRBJ2-2; D perhaps matches TRBD2 (5 bases). CDR1 is SGHNT, CDR2 YENEEA, per germline. The V and J ends lost 3 bases and 4 bases respectively, with 9 bases between them. This CDR3 comprises 14 residues. CDR3 protein: CASSLGRPTGELFF. The CDR3 nucleotides read TGTGCCAGCAGCTTGGGGAGACCCACCGGGGAGCTGTTTTTT.

J is TRBJ2-7 and V is TRBV10-2, with TRBD1 matching 12 bases. The CDR3 covers 16 residues. J lost 4 bases, V lost 2 bases, and 6 bases had no gene match. Germline-derived CDR1 and CDR2 are WSHSY and SAAADI. CDR3 loop: CASSETPGQGAYEQYV. The CDR3 DNA is TGCGCCAGCAGTGAGACCCCGGGACAGGGGGCGTACGAGCAGTACGTC.

The chain combines TRBV4-2 with TRBJ2-2, with D perhaps assigned TRBD1 or TRBD2 (6 bases each). The germline gives CDR1 LGHNA, CDR2 YNFKEQ. Trimming pared 0 bases from V and 1 base from J, leaving 21 bases between. The CDR3 length is 20 residues. The CDR3 sequence: CASSQDPGGGGFGNTGELFF. Written as DNA, the CDR3 is TGTGCCAGCAGCCAAGATCCCGGAGGAGGGGGATTCGGGAACACCGGGGAGCTGTTTTTT.

The V and J genes are TRBV14 and TRBJ2-5; D gene unclear. Germline V CDR1 and CDR2: SGHDN, FVKESK. The V end was cut by 1 base, the J end by 2 bases, with 14 bases between. This CDR3 is 16 amino acids long. The CDR3 DNA follows: TGTGCCAGCAGCCAAGTAATTTGGTCTGCTCAAGAGACCCAGTACTTC. Translation gives CASSQVIWSAQETQYF. Using reference TRBV14 and TRBJ2-5 for the parts outside the CDR3, the full variable domain is EAGVTQFPSHSVIEKGQTVTLRCDPISGHDNLYWYRRVMGKEIKFLLHFVKESKQDESGMPNNRFLAERTGGTYSTLKVQPAELEDSGVYFCASSQVIWSAQETQYFGPGTRLLVL.

This sequence joins TRBV5-1 and TRBJ2-2; TRBD2 aligns across 10 bases. The CDR3 totals 16 residues. The V gene end was trimmed by 4 bases and the J gene end by 4 bases; junction bases not matched to a gene: 7. Germline assignment: CDR1 SGHRS and CDR2 YFSETQ. The CDR3 region has the DNA TGCGCCAGCAGCAGGGGACTAGCGCCCGGCACCGGGGAGCTGTTTTTT. This translates into CASSRGLAPGTGELFF.